This TCR beta chain was observed in a study of beta chain features in type 1 diabetes. V was clipped by 6 bases and J by 3 bases; unmatched bases: 11. This CDR3 has 14 residues. Germline V gene sequence: CDR1 SQVTM, CDR2 ANQGSEA. Reverse transcribing all isolated RNA meant expressed TCRB transcripts were sequenced. Assay used: immunoSEQ multiplex PCR; TCRdb lists only in-frame clones, some missing. The sample includes about 650,000 clones, 9.5% to 15% seen only once; the top ten take more than 0.09%. This clone occurred a few times. Its cognate antigen is unknown. Points from the study as a whole: Patients with Type 1 diabetes showed moderately but significantly shorter TCRB CDR3s in all four CD4+ subsets. PCR might preferentially amplify shorter templates, equally in patients and controls.

This chain uses TRBV29-1 with TRBJ2-7, with 7 bases matching TRBD1. The source material was naive CD4+ T cells from blood. The receptor comes from a man aged 30-40 years with type 1 diabetes. The chain's CDR3 is CSVTGATPFYEQYF. CDR3 coding DNA: TGCAGCGTAACAGGGGCGACACCCTTCTACGAGCAGTACTTC.